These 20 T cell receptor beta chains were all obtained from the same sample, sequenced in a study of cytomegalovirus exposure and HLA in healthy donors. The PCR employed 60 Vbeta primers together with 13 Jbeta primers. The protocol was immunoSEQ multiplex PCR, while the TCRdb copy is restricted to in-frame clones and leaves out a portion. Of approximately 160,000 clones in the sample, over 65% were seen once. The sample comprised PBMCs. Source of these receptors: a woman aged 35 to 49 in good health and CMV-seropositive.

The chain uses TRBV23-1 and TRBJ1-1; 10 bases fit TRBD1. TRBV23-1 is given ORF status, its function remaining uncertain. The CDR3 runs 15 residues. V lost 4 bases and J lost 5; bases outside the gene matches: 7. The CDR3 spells CASSRGTGVWTEAFF. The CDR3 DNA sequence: TGCGCCAGCAGTCGCGGGACAGGGGTTTGGACTGAAGCTTTCTTT.

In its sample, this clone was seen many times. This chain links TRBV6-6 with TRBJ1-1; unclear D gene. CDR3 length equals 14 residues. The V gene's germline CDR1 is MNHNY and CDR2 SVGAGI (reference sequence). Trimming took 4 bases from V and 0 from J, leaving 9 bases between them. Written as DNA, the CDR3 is TGTGCCAGCAGTTCTACAGTCATGAACACTGAAGCTTTCTTT. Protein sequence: CASSSTVMNTEAFF.

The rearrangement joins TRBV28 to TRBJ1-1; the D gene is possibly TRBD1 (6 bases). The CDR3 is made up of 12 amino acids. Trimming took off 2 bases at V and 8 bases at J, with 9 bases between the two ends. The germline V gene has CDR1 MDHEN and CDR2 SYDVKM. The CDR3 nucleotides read TGTGCCAGCAGTTTACTTGGACAGGAAGCTTTCTTT. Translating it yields CASSLLGQEAFF.

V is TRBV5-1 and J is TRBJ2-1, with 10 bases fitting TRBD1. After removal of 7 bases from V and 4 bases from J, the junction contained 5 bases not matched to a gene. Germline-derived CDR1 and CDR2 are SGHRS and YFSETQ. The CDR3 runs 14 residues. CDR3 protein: CASGAGQGYNEQFF. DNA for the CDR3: TGCGCCAGCGGCGCGGGACAGGGGTACAATGAGCAGTTCTTC.

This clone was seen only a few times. The CDR3 protein is CASSLTGTGATDTQYF. The CDR3 nucleotides read TGTGCCAGCAGTTTAACCGGGACAGGGGCCACAGATACGCAGTATTTT. V usage is TRBV27 and J usage is TRBJ2-3; TRBD1 aligns across 10 bases. V shed 2 bases, J shed 2 bases, and the junction held 4 bases outside the gene matches. Germline CDR1 reads MNHEY; CDR2 reads SMNVEV (reference sequence). The CDR3 length is 16 residues.

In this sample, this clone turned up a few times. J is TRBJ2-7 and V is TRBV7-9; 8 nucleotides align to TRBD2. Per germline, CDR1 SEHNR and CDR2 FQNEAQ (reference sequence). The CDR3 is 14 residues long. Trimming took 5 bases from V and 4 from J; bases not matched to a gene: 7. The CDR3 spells CASSVRGAVYEQYF. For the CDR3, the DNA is TGTGCCAGCAGCGTGCGGGGGGCGGTTTACGAGCAGTACTTC.

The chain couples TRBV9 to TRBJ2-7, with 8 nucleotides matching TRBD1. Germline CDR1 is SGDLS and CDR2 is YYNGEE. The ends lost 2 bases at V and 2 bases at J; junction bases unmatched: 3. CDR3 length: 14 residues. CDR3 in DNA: TGTGCCAGCAGCGTTGGACAGGGACCCTACGAGCAGTACTTC. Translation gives CASSVGQGPYEQYF.

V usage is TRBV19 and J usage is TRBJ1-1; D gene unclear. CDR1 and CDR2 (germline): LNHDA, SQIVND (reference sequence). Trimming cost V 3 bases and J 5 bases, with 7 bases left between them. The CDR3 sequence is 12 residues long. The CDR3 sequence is CASSITGTEAFF. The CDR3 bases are TGTGCCAGTAGTATTACGGGGACTGAAGCTTTCTTT.

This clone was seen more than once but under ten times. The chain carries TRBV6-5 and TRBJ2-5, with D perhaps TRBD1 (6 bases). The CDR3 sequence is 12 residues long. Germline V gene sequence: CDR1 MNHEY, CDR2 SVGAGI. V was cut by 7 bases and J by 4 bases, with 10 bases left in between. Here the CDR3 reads CASNARGETQYF. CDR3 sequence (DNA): TGTGCCAGCAATGCCAGGGGAGAGACCCAGTACTTC.

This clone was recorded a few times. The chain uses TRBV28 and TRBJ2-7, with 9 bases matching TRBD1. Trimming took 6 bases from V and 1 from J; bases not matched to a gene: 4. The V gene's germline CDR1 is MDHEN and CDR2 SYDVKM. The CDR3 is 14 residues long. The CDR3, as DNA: TGTGCCAGCAGGGGACAGGGAAGATCCTACGAGCAGTACTTC. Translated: CASRGQGRSYEQYF.

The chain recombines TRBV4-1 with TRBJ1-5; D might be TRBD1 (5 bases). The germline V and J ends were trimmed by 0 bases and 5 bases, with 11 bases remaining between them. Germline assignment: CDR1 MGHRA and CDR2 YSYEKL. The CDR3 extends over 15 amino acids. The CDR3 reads CASSQDGQGHQPQHF. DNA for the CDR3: TGCGCCAGCAGCCAAGATGGGCAGGGTCATCAGCCCCAGCATTTT.

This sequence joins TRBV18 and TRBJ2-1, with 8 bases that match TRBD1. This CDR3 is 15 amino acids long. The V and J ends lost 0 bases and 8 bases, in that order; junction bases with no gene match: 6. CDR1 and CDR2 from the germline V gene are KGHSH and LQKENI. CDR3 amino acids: CASSPPAGGKDEQFF. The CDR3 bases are TGTGCCAGCTCACCACCGGCAGGGGGCAAGGATGAGCAGTTCTTC. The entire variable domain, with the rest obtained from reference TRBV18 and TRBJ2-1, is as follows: NAGVMQNPRHLVRRRGQEARLRCSPMKGHSHVYWYRQLPEEGLKFMVYLQKENIIDESGMPKERFSAEFPKEGPSILRIQQVVRGDSAAYFCASSPPAGGKDEQFFGPGTRLTVL.

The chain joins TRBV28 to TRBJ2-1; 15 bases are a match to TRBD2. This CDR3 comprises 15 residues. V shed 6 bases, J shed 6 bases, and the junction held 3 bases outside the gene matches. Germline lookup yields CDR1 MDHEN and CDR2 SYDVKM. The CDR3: CASRMGLAGGNEQFF. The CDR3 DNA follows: TGTGCCAGCAGGATGGGACTAGCGGGAGGCAATGAGCAGTTCTTC.

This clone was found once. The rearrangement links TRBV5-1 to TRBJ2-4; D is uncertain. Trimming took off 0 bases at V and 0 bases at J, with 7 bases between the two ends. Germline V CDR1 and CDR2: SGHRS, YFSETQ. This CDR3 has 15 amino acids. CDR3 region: CASSLDFLAKNIQYF. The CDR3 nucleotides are TGCGCCAGCAGCTTGGACTTTCTAGCCAAAAACATTCAGTACTTC.

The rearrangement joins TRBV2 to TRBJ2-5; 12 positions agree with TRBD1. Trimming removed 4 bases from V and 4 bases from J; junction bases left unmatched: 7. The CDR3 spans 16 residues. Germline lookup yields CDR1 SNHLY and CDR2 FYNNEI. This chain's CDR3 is CASSVPGTGGGETQYF. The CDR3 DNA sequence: TGTGCCAGCAGTGTCCCGGGGACAGGGGGCGGAGAGACCCAGTACTTC. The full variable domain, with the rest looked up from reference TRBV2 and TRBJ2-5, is EPEVTQTPSHQVTQMGQEVILRCVPISNHLYFYWYRQILGQKVEFLVSFYNNEISEKSEIFDDQFSVERPDGSNFTLKIRSTKLEDSAMYFCASSVPGTGGGETQYFGPGTRLLVL.

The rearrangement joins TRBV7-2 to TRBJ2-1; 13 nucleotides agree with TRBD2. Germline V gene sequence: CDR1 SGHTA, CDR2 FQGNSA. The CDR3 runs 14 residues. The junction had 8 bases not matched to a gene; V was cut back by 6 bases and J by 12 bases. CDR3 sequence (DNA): TGTGCCAGCAGGCCGGGACTAGCGGGGCCTCGGCAGTTCTTC. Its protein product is CASRPGLAGPRQFF.

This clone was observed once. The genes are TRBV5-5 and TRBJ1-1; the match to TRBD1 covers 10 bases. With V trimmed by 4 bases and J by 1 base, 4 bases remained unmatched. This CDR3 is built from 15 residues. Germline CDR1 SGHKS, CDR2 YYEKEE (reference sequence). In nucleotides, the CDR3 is TGTGCCAGCAGCCTAAGACAGGGGGCGAACACTGAAGCTTTCTTT. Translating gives CASSLRQGANTEAFF.

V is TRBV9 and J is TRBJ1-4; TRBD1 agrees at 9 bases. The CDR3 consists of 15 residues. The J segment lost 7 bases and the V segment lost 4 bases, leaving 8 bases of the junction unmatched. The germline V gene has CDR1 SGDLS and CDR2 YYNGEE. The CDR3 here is CASSPTGTGTEKLFF. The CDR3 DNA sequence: TGTGCCAGCAGCCCAACGGGGACAGGGACTGAAAAACTGTTTTTT.

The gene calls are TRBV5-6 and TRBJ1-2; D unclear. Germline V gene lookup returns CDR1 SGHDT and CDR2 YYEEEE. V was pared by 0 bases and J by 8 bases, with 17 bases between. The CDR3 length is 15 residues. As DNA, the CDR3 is TGTGCCAGCAGCTTGGGGTCACCTGCTAATAGAGGCTACACCTTC. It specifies CASSLGSPANRGYTF.

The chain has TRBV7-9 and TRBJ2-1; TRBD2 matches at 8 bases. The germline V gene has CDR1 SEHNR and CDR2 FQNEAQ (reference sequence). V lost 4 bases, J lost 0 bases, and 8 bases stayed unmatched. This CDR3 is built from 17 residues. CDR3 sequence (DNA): TGTGCCAGCAGCTCTCCCACTAGCGGAAGCTCCTACAATGAGCAGTTCTTC. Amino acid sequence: CASSSPTSGSSYNEQFF.